These T cell receptor beta chains were read from a single sample in a study of blood T cell repertoires in COVID-19. The protocol was immunoSEQ multiplex PCR, while the TCRdb copy is restricted to in-frame clones and leaves out a portion. The repertoire holds over 65,000 clones, around 82% seen once, with roughly a sixth in the top ten. The sample comprised peripheral blood. These receptors all come from a man older than 75 with active COVID-19. Both conserved end residues are part of each CDR3. The D gene is left open where the match is weak. Not all rows give a size; the values are once, few, many and, for expanded clones, a class.

CDR3 protein: CASSLTVEKLFF
CDR3 DNA: TGTGCCAGCAGTTTAACGGTTGAAAAACTGTTTTTT
J gene: TRBJ1-4
clone size: -
CDR3 length: 12
V gene: TRBV12-3/TRBV12-4
D gene: -

CDR3 protein: CATSRDVQGSGQPQHF
CDR3 DNA: TGTGCCACCAGCAGAGATGTACAGGGGTCGGGTCAGCCCCAGCATTTT
J gene: TRBJ1-5
clone size: -
CDR3 length: 16
V gene: TRBV15
D gene: TRBD1

CDR3 protein: CASSQDRGSSYEQYF
CDR3 DNA: TGCGCCAGCAGCCAAGATAGAGGAAGCTCCTACGAGCAGTACTTC
J gene: TRBJ2-7
clone size: -
CDR3 length: 15
V gene: TRBV4-3
D gene: -

CDR3 protein: CASGLFSAAQGQFF
CDR3 DNA: TGCGCCAGCGGACTTTTCTCAGCAGCGCAAGGGCAGTTCTTC
J gene: TRBJ2-1
clone size: -
CDR3 length: 14
V gene: TRBV5-1
D gene: -

CDR3 protein: CASSSVTGLDYGYTF
CDR3 DNA: TGTGCCAGTAGTTCCGTGACAGGGCTTGACTATGGCTACACCTTC
J gene: TRBJ1-2
clone size: -
CDR3 length: 15
V gene: TRBV19
D gene: TRBD1

CDR3 protein: CASSSLAGVGEQFF
CDR3 DNA: TGTGCCAGCAGCTCGCTAGCGGGAGTAGGGGAGCAGTTCTTC
J gene: TRBJ2-1
clone size: once
CDR3 length: 14
V gene: TRBV7-3
D gene: TRBD2

CDR3 protein: CASSTLGQRFYEQYF
CDR3 DNA: TGTGCCAGCAGTACCCTGGGACAGAGATTCTACGAGCAGTACTTC
J gene: TRBJ2-7
clone size: -
CDR3 length: 15
V gene: TRBV6-5
D gene: TRBD1

CDR3 protein: CAWSEYGSPRQETQYF
CDR3 DNA: TGTGCCTGGAGTGAGTATGGCTCCCCGAGGCAAGAGACCCAGTACTTC
J gene: TRBJ2-5
clone size: -
CDR3 length: 16
V gene: TRBV30
D gene: -

CDR3 protein: CASSGGAAAHGTQYF
CDR3 DNA: TGTGCCAGCAGCGGCGGGGCCGCGGCACATGGTACGCAGTATTTT
J gene: TRBJ2-3
clone size: once
CDR3 length: 15
V gene: TRBV11-2
D gene: -

CDR3 protein: CASRAQGDNSPLHF
CDR3 DNA: TGTGCCAGCAGAGCCCAGGGGGATAATTCACCCCTCCACTTT
J gene: TRBJ1-6
clone size: -
CDR3 length: 14
V gene: TRBV6-4
D gene: TRBD1

CDR3 protein: CASSPDTRSGANVLTF
CDR3 DNA: TGTGCCAGTAGTCCGGACACACGCTCTGGGGCCAACGTCCTGACTTTC
J gene: TRBJ2-6
clone size: -
CDR3 length: 16
V gene: TRBV19
D gene: -

CDR3 protein: CASSFSVNQPQHF
CDR3 DNA: TGTGCCAGCAGTTTCTCAGTCAATCAGCCCCAGCATTTT
J gene: TRBJ1-5
clone size: -
CDR3 length: 13
V gene: TRBV28
D gene: -

CDR3 protein: CASSQSGNSYNEQFF
CDR3 DNA: TGCGCCAGCAGCCAGAGCGGAAACTCCTACAATGAGCAGTTCTTC
J gene: TRBJ2-1
clone size: -
CDR3 length: 15
V gene: TRBV4-3
D gene: -

CDR3 protein: CASSVAPGGNEKLFF
CDR3 DNA: TGTGCCAGCAGCGTAGCTCCCGGGGGGAATGAAAAACTGTTTTTT
J gene: TRBJ1-4
clone size: -
CDR3 length: 15
V gene: TRBV9
D gene: -

CDR3 protein: CATSRPTGQGSEKLFF
CDR3 DNA: TGTGCCACCAGCAGACCCACGGGACAGGGGAGTGAAAAACTGTTTTTT
J gene: TRBJ1-4
clone size: -
CDR3 length: 16
V gene: TRBV15
D gene: TRBD1

CDR3 protein: CATSRGAWGTEAFF
CDR3 DNA: TGTGCCACCAGCCGCGGGGCATGGGGCACTGAAGCTTTCTTT
J gene: TRBJ1-1
clone size: -
CDR3 length: 14
V gene: TRBV15
D gene: -

CDR3 protein: CASSLELAGGEGEQFF
CDR3 DNA: TGTGCCAGCAGCTTAGAGCTAGCGGGAGGAGAGGGTGAGCAGTTCTTC
J gene: TRBJ2-1
clone size: -
CDR3 length: 16
V gene: TRBV7-9
D gene: TRBD2

CDR3 protein: CASSTNSGFVSYEQYF
CDR3 DNA: TGTGCCAGCAGTACAAATAGCGGGTTTGTCTCCTACGAGCAGTACTTC
J gene: TRBJ2-7
clone size: -
CDR3 length: 16
V gene: TRBV27
D gene: TRBD2

CDR3 protein: CASSLVGQGYGYTF
CDR3 DNA: TGTGCCAGCAGCTTAGTGGGACAGGGATATGGCTACACCTTC
J gene: TRBJ1-2
clone size: once
CDR3 length: 14
V gene: TRBV7-8
D gene: TRBD1

CDR3 protein: CATSGSTYNEQFF
CDR3 DNA: TGTGCCACTAGCGGGAGTACCTACAATGAGCAGTTCTTC
J gene: TRBJ2-1
clone size: -
CDR3 length: 13
V gene: TRBV24-1
D gene: TRBD2

CDR3 protein: CASSLSGRPDTQYF
CDR3 DNA: TGTGCCAGCAGCTTAAGCGGGAGGCCAGATACGCAGTATTTT
J gene: TRBJ2-3
clone size: -
CDR3 length: 14
V gene: TRBV7-2
D gene: TRBD2

CDR3 protein: CASSFMRERNTGELFF
CDR3 DNA: TGTGCCAGCAGCTTTATGCGAGAAAGAAACACCGGGGAGCTGTTTTTT
J gene: TRBJ2-2
clone size: -
CDR3 length: 16
V gene: TRBV7-9
D gene: -

CDR3 protein: CASSLAGPNGNIQYF
CDR3 DNA: TGTGCCAGTAGTCTCGCGGGCCCCAACGGAAACATTCAGTACTTC
J gene: TRBJ2-4
clone size: few
CDR3 length: 15
V gene: TRBV19
D gene: -

CDR3 protein: CASSGEGQGGYGYTF
CDR3 DNA: TGTGCCAGCAGCGGGGAGGGACAGGGGGGTTATGGCTACACCTTC
J gene: TRBJ1-2
clone size: -
CDR3 length: 15
V gene: TRBV5-4
D gene: TRBD1

CDR3 protein: CASSRRLETYEQYF
CDR3 DNA: TGTGCCAGCAGCCGTCGTCTAGAAACCTACGAGCAGTACTTC
J gene: TRBJ2-7
clone size: -
CDR3 length: 14
V gene: TRBV6-5
D gene: -

CDR3 protein: CASSDRGHNSYEQYF
CDR3 DNA: TGTGCCAGCAGCGACAGGGGGCATAACTCCTACGAGCAGTACTTC
J gene: TRBJ2-7
clone size: -
CDR3 length: 15
V gene: TRBV13
D gene: TRBD1

CDR3 protein: CASSVNSGENGGTQYF
CDR3 DNA: TGTGCCAGCAGCGTAAATAGCGGAGAAAACGGTGGTACGCAGTATTTT
J gene: TRBJ2-3
clone size: -
CDR3 length: 16
V gene: TRBV9
D gene: -

CDR3 protein: CASSLVRGTDTQYF
CDR3 DNA: TGCGCCAGCAGCTTGGTTCGAGGGACAGATACGCAGTATTTT
J gene: TRBJ2-3
clone size: -
CDR3 length: 14
V gene: TRBV5-1
D gene: -

CDR3 protein: CASSLEGTTANYGYTF
CDR3 DNA: TGCGCCAGCAGCTTAGAGGGGACTACAGCTAACTATGGCTACACCTTC
J gene: TRBJ1-2
clone size: -
CDR3 length: 16
V gene: TRBV5-1
D gene: -

CDR3 protein: CARSLEQGACSYEQYF
CDR3 DNA: TGTGCCAGAAGCTTGGAACAGGGGGCTTGCTCCTACGAGCAGTACTTC
J gene: TRBJ2-7
clone size: -
CDR3 length: 16
V gene: TRBV5-3
D gene: TRBD1

CDR3 protein: CATSGHRNTEAFF
CDR3 DNA: TGTGCCACCAGTGGACACCGGAACACTGAAGCTTTCTTT
J gene: TRBJ1-1
clone size: -
CDR3 length: 13
V gene: TRBV24-1
D gene: -

CDR3 protein: CASTRRGSNTEAFF
CDR3 DNA: TGTGCCAGCACAAGGCGAGGGTCCAACACTGAAGCTTTCTTT
J gene: TRBJ1-1
clone size: -
CDR3 length: 14
V gene: TRBV7-2
D gene: -

CDR3 protein: CSASLAGGPKTQYF
CDR3 DNA: TGCAGTGCTAGTCTAGCGGGAGGGCCAAAGACCCAGTACTTC
J gene: TRBJ2-5
clone size: -
CDR3 length: 14
V gene: TRBV20-1
D gene: TRBD2

CDR3 protein: CASSVQQEGGEAFF
CDR3 DNA: TGTGCCAGCAGCGTTCAACAGGAGGGTGGTGAAGCTTTCTTT
J gene: TRBJ1-1
clone size: -
CDR3 length: 14
V gene: TRBV9
D gene: -

CDR3 protein: CASARVNNSPLHF
CDR3 DNA: TGTGCCAGCGCTAGAGTGAATAATTCACCCCTCCACTTT
J gene: TRBJ1-6
clone size: -
CDR3 length: 13
V gene: TRBV12-3/TRBV12-4
D gene: -

CDR3 protein: CASSPYSTLTNEKLFF
CDR3 DNA: TGTGCCAGCAGCCCATATTCGACACTGACTAATGAAAAACTGTTTTTT
J gene: TRBJ1-4
clone size: -
CDR3 length: 16
V gene: TRBV5-6
D gene: -

CDR3 protein: CASSVGSNGNYGYTF
CDR3 DNA: TGTGCCAGCAGCGTAGGGTCCAACGGGAACTATGGCTACACCTTC
J gene: TRBJ1-2
clone size: -
CDR3 length: 15
V gene: TRBV9
D gene: -

CDR3 protein: CASSLFQEQEQYF
CDR3 DNA: TGTGCCAGCAGCTTATTCCAAGAGCAAGAGCAGTACTTC
J gene: TRBJ2-7
clone size: few
CDR3 length: 13
V gene: TRBV7-2
D gene: -

CDR3 protein: CASSIKAAGVTQYF
CDR3 DNA: TGTGCCAGTAGTATTAAGGCGGCCGGGGTAACCCAGTACTTC
J gene: TRBJ2-5
clone size: -
CDR3 length: 14
V gene: TRBV19
D gene: -

CDR3 protein: CASSLVASANEQFF
CDR3 DNA: TGCGCCAGCAGCTTGGTGGCTAGCGCTAATGAGCAGTTCTTC
J gene: TRBJ2-1
clone size: -
CDR3 length: 14
V gene: TRBV5-1
D gene: -

CDR3 protein: CASSPGGGNPYEQYF
CDR3 DNA: TGTGCCAGCAGCCCCGGGGGGGGTAACCCCTACGAGCAGTACTTC
J gene: TRBJ2-7
clone size: -
CDR3 length: 15
V gene: TRBV7-9
D gene: TRBD2